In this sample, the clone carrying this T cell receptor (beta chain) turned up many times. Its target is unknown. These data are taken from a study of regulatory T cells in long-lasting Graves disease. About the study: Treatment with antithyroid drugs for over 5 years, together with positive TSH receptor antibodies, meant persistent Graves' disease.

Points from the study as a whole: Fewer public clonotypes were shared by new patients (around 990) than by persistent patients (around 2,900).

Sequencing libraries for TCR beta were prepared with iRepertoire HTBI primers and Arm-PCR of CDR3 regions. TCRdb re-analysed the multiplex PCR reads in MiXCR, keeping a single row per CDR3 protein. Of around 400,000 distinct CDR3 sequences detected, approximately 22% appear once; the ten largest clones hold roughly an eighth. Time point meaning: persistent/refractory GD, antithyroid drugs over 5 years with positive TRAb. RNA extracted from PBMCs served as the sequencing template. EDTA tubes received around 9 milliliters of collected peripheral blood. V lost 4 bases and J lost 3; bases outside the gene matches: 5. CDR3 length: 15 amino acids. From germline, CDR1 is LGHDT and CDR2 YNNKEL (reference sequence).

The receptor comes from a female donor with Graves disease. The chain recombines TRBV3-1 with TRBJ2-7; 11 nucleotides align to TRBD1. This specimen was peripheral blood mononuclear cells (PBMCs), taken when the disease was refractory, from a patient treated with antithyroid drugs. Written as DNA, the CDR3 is TGTGCCAGCAGCCTCCGGGACAGGGGGATCTACGAGCAGTACTTC. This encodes CASSLRDRGIYEQYF.